These T cell receptor beta chains were read from a single sample in a study of CXCR3-negative and CXCR3-positive naive CD8 T cells. TCRdb reprocessed the 5' RACE reads and stores each CDR3 protein as one record, lacking DNA. The repertoire table contains 35,000 to 55,000 distinct CDR3 sequences. The specimen was naive CXCR3- CD8+ T cells from blood. Every receptor here comes from a human donor in good health. Some clones in this sample may be carry-over from other donors' samples. Both conserved end residues are part of each CDR3. Part of the rows lack a size; the others show once, few, many or a class for expanded clones.

clone_size	v_call	j_call	cdr3_aa
NA	TRBV4-3	TRBJ1-2	CASSQDSWGAGYGYTF
NA	TRBV20-1	TRBJ2-4	CSARGLSGGLYIQYF
NA	TRBV28	TRBJ2-2	CASSLGMTNTGELFF
NA	TRBV6-6	TRBJ2-7	CASSYSHAGVLYEQYF
NA	TRBV28	TRBJ2-2	CASLTGAITGELFF
NA	TRBV24-1	TRBJ2-7	CATRETGGSEQYF
NA	TRBV14	TRBJ2-7	CASSQDLAAAYEQYF
NA	TRBV21-1	TRBJ2-7	CASTTTAENIYEQYF
NA	TRBV5-1	TRBJ1-5	CASSSITATVSNQPQHF
NA	TRBV21-1	TRBJ2-7	CASSPFGYEQYF
NA	TRBV29-1	TRBJ1-4	CSVDLGEKLFF
NA	TRBV19	TRBJ2-3	CASSEGTGGTKDTQYF
NA	TRBV15	TRBJ2-6	CATSRETSGANVLTF
NA	TRBV19	TRBJ1-6	CASSTGGNSPLHF
NA	TRBV4-1	TRBJ2-1	CASSRVRGPSYNEQFF
NA	TRBV29-1	TRBJ2-7	CSVSGSGYEQYF
NA	TRBV7-2	TRBJ1-2	CASSLRGDGYTF
NA	TRBV6-4	TRBJ2-6	CASSLVSGANVLTF
NA	TRBV11-3	TRBJ2-7	CASSLDRNLSYEQYF
NA	TRBV20-1	TRBJ2-1	CSARGVAGDSHEQFF
NA	TRBV20-1	TRBJ2-3	CSASGLAGDREYF
NA	TRBV20-1	TRBJ2-7	CSARGRYSYEQYF
NA	TRBV7-9	TRBJ1-1	CASSSDHQGPNTEAFF
NA	TRBV5-1	TRBJ1-5	CASSLGKGGSNQPQHF
NA	TRBV28	TRBJ2-3	CASSISGGTDTQYF
NA	TRBV29-1	TRBJ2-7	CSVEGTPGDYEQYF
NA	TRBV28	TRBJ2-7	CASSFRDNTYEQYF
NA	TRBV6-5	TRBJ2-1	CASYPSADNEQFF
NA	TRBV6-5	TRBJ2-7	CASSSREGGEQYF
NA	TRBV10-3	TRBJ2-2	CAISELGLAGGSGTGELFF
NA	TRBV28	TRBJ2-5	CASSFLGREETQYF
medium-sized	TRBV23-1	TRBJ2-7	CASSLWAGEEGEQYF
NA	TRBV28	TRBJ2-1	CASSLLLAGVTEQFF
NA	TRBV28	TRBJ2-2	CASSLLAGELAGELFF